Presented here are 6 T cell receptor beta chains from one specimen sequenced in a study of blood T cell repertoires in COVID-19. The repertoire was sequenced with immunoSEQ multiplex PCR; TCRdb's copy has only in-frame clones and lacks some. The table records fewer than 200,000 clones, roughly 82% of them present only once. Material for sequencing was peripheral blood. Source of these receptors: a woman in her thirties or forties with COVID-19, enrolled during active disease.

The V and J genes are TRBV23-1 and TRBJ2-2, with TRBD1 matching over 7 bases. TRBV23-1 falls under the ORF class, with uncertain function. V lost 1 base to trimming and J lost 5 bases; unmatched junction nucleotides: 10. The CDR3 has 17 amino acids. The CDR3 here is CASSQYSGQQLTGELFF. CDR3 sequence (DNA): TGCGCCAGCAGTCAATACTCGGGACAGCAACTAACCGGGGAGCTGTTTTTT.

The J gene is TRBJ2-1, the V gene TRBV3-1 (or the pseudogene TRBV3-2); 9 nucleotides agree with TRBD2. CDR1 is LGHDT and CDR2 is YNNKEL in the germline V gene (reference sequence). V lost 4 bases to trimming and J lost 0 bases; unmatched junction nucleotides: 13. The CDR3 runs 19 residues. The CDR3, as DNA: TGTGCCAGCAGCCCCCTGGGCGGGGGGGCCCCGAGCTCCTACAATGAGCAGTTCTTC. It yields the protein CASSPLGGGAPSSYNEQFF.

The chain has TRBV4-2 and TRBJ1-2; no reliable D call. Germline CDR1 reads LGHNA; CDR2 reads YNFKEQ. Trimming stripped 4 bases from V and 6 bases from J, with 15 bases between. The CDR3 contains 14 residues. Written as DNA, the CDR3 is TGTGCCAGCAGCCGAGCCCCTCAGGCGCATGGCTACACCTTC. Amino acid sequence: CASSRAPQAHGYTF.

The rearrangement uses TRBV28 and TRBJ1-2; possibly TRBD1 for D (5 bases). The CDR3 is 14 residues long. Germline V lookup: CDR1 MDHEN, CDR2 SYDVKM. The V end was cut by 6 bases, the J end by 4 bases, with 15 bases between. The CDR3 is CASRRRDSLYGYTF. CDR3 nucleotide sequence: TGTGCCAGCAGACGGCGCGACAGCCTCTATGGCTACACCTTC.

This clone appeared once. The chain links TRBV7-3 to TRBJ2-3; D gene uncertain. With 5 bases removed from V and 0 bases from J, the gap between germline ends came to 9 bases. Germline loops: CDR1 SGHTA, CDR2 FQGTGA. The CDR3 has 14 amino acids. The CDR3 sequence: CASSPTGSTDTQYF. CDR3 DNA sequence: TGTGCCAGCAGCCCAACTGGTAGCACAGATACGCAGTATTTT.

The chain employs TRBV15 and TRBJ2-2; perhaps TRBD1 as D (5 bases). Deletions cut 3 bases from V and 7 bases from J, with 6 bases between. CDR3 length: 12 residues. Germline V lookup: CDR1 LNHNV, CDR2 YYDKDF (reference sequence). In DNA form, the CDR3 reads TGTGCCACCAGCAGCAGGGTCGGGGAGCTGTTTTTT. Its protein is CATSSRVGELFF.